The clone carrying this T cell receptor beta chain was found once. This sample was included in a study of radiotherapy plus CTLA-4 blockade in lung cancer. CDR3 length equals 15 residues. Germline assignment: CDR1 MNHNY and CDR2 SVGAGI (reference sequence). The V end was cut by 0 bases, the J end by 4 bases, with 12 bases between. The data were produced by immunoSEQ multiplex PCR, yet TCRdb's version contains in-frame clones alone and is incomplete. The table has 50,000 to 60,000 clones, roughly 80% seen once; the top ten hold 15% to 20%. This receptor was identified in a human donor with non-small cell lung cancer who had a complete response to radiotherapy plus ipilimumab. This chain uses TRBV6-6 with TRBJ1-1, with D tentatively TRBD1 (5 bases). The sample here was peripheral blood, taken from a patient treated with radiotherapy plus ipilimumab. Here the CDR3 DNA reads TGTGCCAGCAGTTACTCGGAGAAGGGGTTCACTGAAGCTTTCTTT. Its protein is CASSYSEKGFTEAFF.